This T cell receptor (beta chain) was sequenced in a study of sequential checkpoint blockade in melanoma. Germline lookup yields CDR1 LNHDA and CDR2 SQIVND (reference sequence). The CDR3 runs 15 residues. The ends lost 5 bases at V and 5 bases at J; junction bases unmatched: 9. The method was immunoSEQ multiplex PCR; TCRdb's version includes in-frame clones alone and lacks a portion of them. The sample has more than 10,000 clones; 82% are singletons. Treatment of the sample: randomized to nivolumab then ipilimumab (arm A) or the reverse (arm B). No patient had prior DNA-damaging chemotherapy. Sorted cells were live CD3+CD8+, lacking CD19 and CD56, from PBMCs.

The sequencing here drew on CD8+ T cells sorted from blood (inferred from file names), taken from a patient given nivolumab and ipilimumab in sequence. The chain is built from TRBV19 and TRBJ1-1; 9 bases are a match to TRBD1. The sequence was collected from a human donor with melanoma. The CDR3 protein is CASSVGQGLWTEAFF. As DNA, the CDR3 is TGTGCCAGTAGTGTCGGACAGGGGCTGTGGACTGAAGCTTTCTTT.